The rows below give T cell receptor beta chains drawn from one sample of a study of T cell clonotyping in hematopoietic cell transplantation. TCRdb keeps only in-frame clones here, not all; method: immunoSEQ multiplex PCR. The sample lists tens of thousands of clones, about 87% seen once, with just under 2% in the top ten. Sequenced material: peripheral blood mononuclear cells. Receptors were obtained from a woman aged 40 to 50 in good health. Some clones in this sample may be carry-over from other donors' samples. CDR3s include the opening cysteine and the closing phenylalanine or tryptophan. A D gene is named only where the DNA matches it firmly. The size of a clone is reported for some rows only, either as once, few or many, or as a class for expanded clones.

D: NA
size: NA
J: TRBJ1-2
V: TRBV28
DNA: TGTGCCAGCAGTTTGCTCGACCCGGATTATCTGACAGATAACTATGGCTACACCTTC
CDR3: CASSLLDPDYLTDNYGYTF

D: NA
size: NA
J: TRBJ1-1
V: TRBV7-9
DNA: TGTGCCAGCAGCCCGGTGGGCGGCTCAGGGGAGGGCACTGAAGCTTTCTTT
CDR3: CASSPVGGSGEGTEAFF

D: NA
size: few
J: TRBJ1-1
V: TRBV2
DNA: TGTGCCAGCAGTGTTGGGAACACTGAAGCTTTCTTT
CDR3: CASSVGNTEAFF

D: TRBD2
size: NA
J: TRBJ2-1
V: TRBV29-1
DNA: TGCACCATAGCCGGGACTAGCGGGAGAGGAGCCTACAATGAGCAGTTCTTC
CDR3: CTIAGTSGRGAYNEQFF

D: NA
size: NA
J: TRBJ1-4
V: TRBV4-2
DNA: TGTGCCAGCAGCCAACCTGAAAAGGAAAAACTGTTTTTT
CDR3: CASSQPEKEKLFF

D: NA
size: once
J: TRBJ1-2
V: TRBV28
DNA: TGTGCCGCCTCAGGGGCGGTCCTTGGCTACACCTTC
CDR3: CAASGAVLGYTF

D: TRBD1
size: NA
J: TRBJ2-7
V: TRBV6-1
DNA: TGTGCCAGCATTGTGACAGGGGACGTAATCTACGAGCAGTACTTC
CDR3: CASIVTGDVIYEQYF

D: TRBD1
size: NA
J: TRBJ1-2
V: TRBV19
DNA: TGTGCCAGTAGTATAGCTCCAAGAAGGACAGGACTGATCTATGGCTACACCTTC
CDR3: CASSIAPRRTGLIYGYTF

D: TRBD1
size: NA
J: TRBJ2-7
V: TRBV7-3
DNA: TGTGCCAGCAGCAGCGACAGGGAAAGCGCGCAGTACTTC
CDR3: CASSSDRESAQYF

D: NA
size: NA
J: TRBJ2-2
V: TRBV19
DNA: TGTGCCAGTAGTATTACAAGCGGGGAGCTGTTTTTT
CDR3: CASSITSGELFF

D: NA
size: NA
J: TRBJ1-1
V: TRBV5-1
DNA: TGCGCCAGCAGCCCGCGGGGGGCGGTGAACACTGAAGCTTTCTTT
CDR3: CASSPRGAVNTEAFF

D: NA
size: few
J: TRBJ1-1
V: TRBV25-1
DNA: TGTGCCAGCAGTGAATACAAGGAGAACACTGAAGCTTTCTTT
CDR3: CASSEYKENTEAFF

D: NA
size: NA
J: TRBJ2-3
V: TRBV10-3
DNA: TGTGCCATCAGTGAGTCAAGGGGCAACAATCAGCCCCAGTATTTT
CDR3: CAISESRGNNQPQYF

D: NA
size: NA
J: TRBJ1-5
V: TRBV30
DNA: TGTGCCTGGAGTGTATGGGGGAATCAGCCCCAGCATTTT
CDR3: CAWSVWGNQPQHF

D: TRBD2
size: NA
J: TRBJ2-7
V: TRBV28
DNA: TGTGCCAGCAGCCCACGAACGGGACTAGCGGGAGGTCCCTCCTACGAGCAGTACTTC
CDR3: CASSPRTGLAGGPSYEQYF

D: TRBD1
size: NA
J: TRBJ2-3
V: TRBV2
DNA: TGTGCCAGCAGCGAACCGGGACAGGGGACAGATACGCAGTATTTT
CDR3: CASSEPGQGTDTQYF